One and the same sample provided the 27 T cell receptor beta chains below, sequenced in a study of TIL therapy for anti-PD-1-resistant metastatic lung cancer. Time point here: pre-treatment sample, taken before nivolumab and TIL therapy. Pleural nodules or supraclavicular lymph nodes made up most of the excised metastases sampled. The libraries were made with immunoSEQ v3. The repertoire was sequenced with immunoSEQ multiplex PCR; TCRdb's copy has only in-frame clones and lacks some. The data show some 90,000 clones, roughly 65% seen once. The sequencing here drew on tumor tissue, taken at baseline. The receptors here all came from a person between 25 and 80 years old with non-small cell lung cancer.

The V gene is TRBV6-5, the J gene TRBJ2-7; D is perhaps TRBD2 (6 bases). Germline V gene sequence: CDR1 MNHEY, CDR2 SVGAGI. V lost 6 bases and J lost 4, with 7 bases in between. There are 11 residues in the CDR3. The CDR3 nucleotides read TGTGCCAGCAGGGGGGGATACGAGCAGTACTTC. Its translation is CASRGGYEQYF.

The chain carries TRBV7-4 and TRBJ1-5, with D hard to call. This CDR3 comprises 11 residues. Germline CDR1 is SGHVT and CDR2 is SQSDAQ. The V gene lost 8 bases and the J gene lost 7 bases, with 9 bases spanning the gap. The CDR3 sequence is CASPFRQPQHF. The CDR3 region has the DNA TGTGCCAGCCCCTTTAGGCAGCCCCAGCATTTT.

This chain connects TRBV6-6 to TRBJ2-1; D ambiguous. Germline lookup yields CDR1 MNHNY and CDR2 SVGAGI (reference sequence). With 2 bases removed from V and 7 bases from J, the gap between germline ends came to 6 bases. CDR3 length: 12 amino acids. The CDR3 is CASSYLGNEQFF. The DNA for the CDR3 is TGTGCCAGCAGTTACCTCGGGAATGAGCAGTTCTTC.

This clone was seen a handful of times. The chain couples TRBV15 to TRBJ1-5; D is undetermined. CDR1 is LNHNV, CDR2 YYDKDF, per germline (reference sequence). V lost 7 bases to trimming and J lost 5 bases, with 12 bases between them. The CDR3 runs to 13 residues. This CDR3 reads CATNLGGDQPQHF. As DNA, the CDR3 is TGTGCCACCAACTTAGGCGGGGATCAGCCCCAGCATTTT.

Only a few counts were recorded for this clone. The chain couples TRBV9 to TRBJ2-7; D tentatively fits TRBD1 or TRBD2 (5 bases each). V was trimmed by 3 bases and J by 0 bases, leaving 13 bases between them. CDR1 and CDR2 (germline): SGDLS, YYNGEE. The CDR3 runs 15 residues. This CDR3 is CASSAGTLSSYEQYF. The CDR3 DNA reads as TGTGCCAGCAGCGCCGGGACCCTCAGCTCCTACGAGCAGTACTTC. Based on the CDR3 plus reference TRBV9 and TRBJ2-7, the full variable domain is DSGVTQTPKHLITATGQRVTLRCSPRSGDLSVYWYQQSLDQGLQFLIQYYNGEERAKGNILERFSAQQFPDLHSELNLSSLELGDSALYFCASSAGTLSSYEQYFGPGTRLTVT.

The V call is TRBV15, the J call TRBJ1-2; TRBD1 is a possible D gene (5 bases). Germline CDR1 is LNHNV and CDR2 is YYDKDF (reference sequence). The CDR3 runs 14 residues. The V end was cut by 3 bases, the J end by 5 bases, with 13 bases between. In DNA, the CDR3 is TGTGCCACCAGCAGCTATGGGGGGGGATATGGCTACACCTTC. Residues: CATSSYGGGYGYTF.

The DNA of the CDR3 is TGTGCCAGCAGCCAGAAGGGTGCCTATGGCTACACCTTC. Protein product: CASSQKGAYGYTF. This chain connects TRBV3-1 (or the pseudogene TRBV3-2) to TRBJ1-2; no clear D gene. CDR1 and CDR2 from the germline V gene are LGHDT and YNNKEL (reference sequence). Trimming shortened V by 3 bases and J by 4 bases, and 9 bases separated the two germline ends. The CDR3 covers 13 residues.

The CDR3 DNA follows: TGCGCCAGCAGCCCTTCTGTGAGGGGGGGCAAAAACATTCAGTACTTC. It is translated as CASSPSVRGGKNIQYF. This sequence joins TRBV5-1 and TRBJ2-4; D is possibly TRBD2 (7 bases). Germline V lookup: CDR1 SGHRS, CDR2 YFSETQ. The CDR3 is 16 residues long. Trimming took off 4 bases at V and 3 bases at J, with 17 bases between the two ends.

Here the CDR3 DNA reads TGTGCCAGCAGCGGGGGACAGGCAATTCAAGAGACCCAGTACTTC. Translating gives CASSGGQAIQETQYF. The chain joins TRBV7-9 to TRBJ2-5; 8 positions agree with TRBD1. Germline CDR1 SEHNR, CDR2 FQNEAQ (reference sequence). This CDR3 contains 15 residues. Trimming cost V 5 bases and J 2 bases; bases outside gene matches: 7.

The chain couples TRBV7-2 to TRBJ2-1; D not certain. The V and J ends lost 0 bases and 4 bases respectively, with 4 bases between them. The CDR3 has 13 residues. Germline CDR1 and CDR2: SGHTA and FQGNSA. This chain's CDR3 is CASSLAEYNEQFF. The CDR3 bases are TGTGCCAGCAGCTTAGCAGAATACAATGAGCAGTTCTTC.

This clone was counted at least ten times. The CDR3 region is CASSQDGTSGSDTQYF. The CDR3 nucleotides are TGCGCCAGCAGCCAAGATGGAACTAGCGGGTCAGATACGCAGTATTTT. This chain connects TRBV4-3 to TRBJ2-3, with 9 bases identical to TRBD2. The germline CDR1 and CDR2 sequences are LGHNA and YSLEER. Trimming cost V 0 bases and J 4 bases; bases outside gene matches: 5. The CDR3 consists of 16 residues.

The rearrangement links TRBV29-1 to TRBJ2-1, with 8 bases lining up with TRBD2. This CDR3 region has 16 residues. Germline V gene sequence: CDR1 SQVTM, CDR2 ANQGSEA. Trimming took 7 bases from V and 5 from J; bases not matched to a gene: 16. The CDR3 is CSGASARGGHDNEQFF. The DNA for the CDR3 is TGCAGCGGGGCCTCCGCCCGGGGGGGCCACGACAATGAGCAGTTCTTC.

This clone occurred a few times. The CDR3 nucleotides read TGTGCCAGCTCACCACCCCCCAGGGAAATCACTGAAGCTTTCTTT. Translation gives CASSPPPREITEAFF. The rearrangement joins TRBV18 to TRBJ1-1, with D perhaps TRBD1 (5 bases). Trimming took 0 bases from V and 4 from J, leaving 12 bases between them. The CDR3 is made up of 15 amino acids. The V gene's germline CDR1 is KGHSH and CDR2 LQKENI.

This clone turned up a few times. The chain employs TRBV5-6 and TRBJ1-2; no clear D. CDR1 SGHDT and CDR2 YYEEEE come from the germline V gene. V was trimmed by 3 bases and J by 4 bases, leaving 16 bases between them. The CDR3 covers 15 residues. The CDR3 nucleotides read TGTGCCAGCAGCTCCCGCGGGGAGGGAGGCTATGGCTACACCTTC. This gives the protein CASSSRGEGGYGYTF.

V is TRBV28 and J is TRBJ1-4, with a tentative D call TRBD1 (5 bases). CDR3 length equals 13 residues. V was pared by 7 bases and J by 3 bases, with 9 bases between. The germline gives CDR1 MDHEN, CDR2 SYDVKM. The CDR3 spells CASNDRPNEKLFF. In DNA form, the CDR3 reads TGTGCCAGCAATGACAGACCTAATGAAAAACTGTTTTTT.

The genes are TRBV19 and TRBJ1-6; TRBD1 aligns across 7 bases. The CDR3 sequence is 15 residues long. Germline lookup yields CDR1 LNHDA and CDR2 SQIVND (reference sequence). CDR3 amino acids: CVLFGRTGGCSPLHF. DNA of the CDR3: TGTGTCCTTTTCGGCCGGACAGGCGGATGTTCACCCCTCCACTTT. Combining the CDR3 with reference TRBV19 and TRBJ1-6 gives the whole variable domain DGGITQSPKYLFRKEGQNVTLSCEQNLNHDAMYWYRQDPGQGLRLIYYSQIVNDFQKGDIAEGYSVSREKKESFPLTVTSAQKNPTAFYLCVLFGRTGGCSPLHFGNGTRLTVT.

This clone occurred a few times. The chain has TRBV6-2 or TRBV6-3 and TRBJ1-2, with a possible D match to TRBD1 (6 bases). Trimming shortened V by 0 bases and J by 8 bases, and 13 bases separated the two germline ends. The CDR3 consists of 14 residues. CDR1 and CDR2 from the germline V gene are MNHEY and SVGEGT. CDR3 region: CASSYSQGSSGYTF. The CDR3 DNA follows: TGTGCCAGCAGTTACTCGCAGGGGAGCTCGGGCTACACCTTC.

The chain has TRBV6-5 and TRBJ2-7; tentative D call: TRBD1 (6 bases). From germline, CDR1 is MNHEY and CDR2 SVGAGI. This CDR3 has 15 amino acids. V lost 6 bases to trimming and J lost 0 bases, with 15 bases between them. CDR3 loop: CASRKETGISYEQYF. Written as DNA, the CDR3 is TGTGCCAGCAGAAAGGAGACAGGAATCTCCTACGAGCAGTACTTC.

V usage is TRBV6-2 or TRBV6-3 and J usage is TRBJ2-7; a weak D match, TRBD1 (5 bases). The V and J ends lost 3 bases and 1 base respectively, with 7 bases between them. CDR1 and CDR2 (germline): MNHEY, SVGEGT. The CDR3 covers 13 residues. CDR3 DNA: TGTGCCAGCAGTTATAGGGGTTCCTACGAGCAGTACTTC. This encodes CASSYRGSYEQYF.

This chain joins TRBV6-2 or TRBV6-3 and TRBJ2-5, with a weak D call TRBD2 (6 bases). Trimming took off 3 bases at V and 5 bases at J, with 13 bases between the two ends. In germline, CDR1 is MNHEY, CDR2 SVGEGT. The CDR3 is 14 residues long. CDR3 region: CASSYGSGVETQYF. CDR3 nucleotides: TGTGCCAGCAGTTATGGGTCGGGAGTGGAGACCCAGTACTTC.

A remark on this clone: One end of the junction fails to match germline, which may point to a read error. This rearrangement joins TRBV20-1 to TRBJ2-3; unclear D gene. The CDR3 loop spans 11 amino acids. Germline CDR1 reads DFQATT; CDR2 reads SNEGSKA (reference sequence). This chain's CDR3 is CSAGESDTQYF. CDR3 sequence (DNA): TGCAGTGCTGGAGAGTCGGATACGCAGTATTTT.

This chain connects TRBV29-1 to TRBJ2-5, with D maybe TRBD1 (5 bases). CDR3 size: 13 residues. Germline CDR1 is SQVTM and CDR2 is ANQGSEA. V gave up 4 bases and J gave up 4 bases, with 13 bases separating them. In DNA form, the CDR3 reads TGCAGCGTTGTTAAGACAGAAGGAGAGACCCAGTACTTC. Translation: CSVVKTEGETQYF. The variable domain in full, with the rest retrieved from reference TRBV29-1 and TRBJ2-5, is SAVISQKPSRDICQRGTSLTIQCQVDSQVTMMFWYRQQPGQSLTLIATANQGSEATYESGFVIDKFPISRPNLTFSTLTVSNMSPEDSSIYLCSVVKTEGETQYFGPGTRLLVL.

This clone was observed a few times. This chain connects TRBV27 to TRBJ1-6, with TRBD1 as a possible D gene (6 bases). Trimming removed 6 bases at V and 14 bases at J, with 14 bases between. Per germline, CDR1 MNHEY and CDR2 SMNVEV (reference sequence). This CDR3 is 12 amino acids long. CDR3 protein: CASSFTGRALHF. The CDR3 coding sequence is TGTGCCAGCAGCTTTACAGGGAGGGCCCTCCACTTT.

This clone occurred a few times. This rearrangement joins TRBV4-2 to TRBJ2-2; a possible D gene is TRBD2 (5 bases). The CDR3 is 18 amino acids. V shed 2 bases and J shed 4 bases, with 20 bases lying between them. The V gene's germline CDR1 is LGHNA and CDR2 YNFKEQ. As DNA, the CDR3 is TGTGCCAGCAGCCAAAAGGGTAGTATGAGGGCTTCCACCGGGGAGCTGTTTTTT. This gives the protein CASSQKGSMRASTGELFF.

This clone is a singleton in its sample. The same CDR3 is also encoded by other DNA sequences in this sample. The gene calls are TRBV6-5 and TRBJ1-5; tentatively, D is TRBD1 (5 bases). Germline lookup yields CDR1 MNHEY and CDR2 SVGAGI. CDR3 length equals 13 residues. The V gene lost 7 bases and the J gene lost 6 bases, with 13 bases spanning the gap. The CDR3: CASNDRVGQPQHF. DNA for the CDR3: TGTGCCAGCAACGACAGAGTTGGTCAGCCCCAGCATTTT.

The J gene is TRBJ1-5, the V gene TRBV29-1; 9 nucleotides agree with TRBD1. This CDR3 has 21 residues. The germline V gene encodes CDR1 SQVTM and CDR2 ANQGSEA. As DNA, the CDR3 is TGCAGTTATTCCCCCCGCCTTGCGGGACAGGGAGTAATAGAAGGCAATCAGCCCCAGCATTTT. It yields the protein CSYSPRLAGQGVIEGNQPQHF.

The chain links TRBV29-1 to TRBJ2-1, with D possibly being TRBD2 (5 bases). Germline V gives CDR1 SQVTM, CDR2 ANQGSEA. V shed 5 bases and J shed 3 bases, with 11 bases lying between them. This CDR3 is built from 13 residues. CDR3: CSVYPGDYNEQFF. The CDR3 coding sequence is TGCAGCGTTTACCCCGGGGACTACAATGAGCAGTTCTTC.